Below, one T cell receptor beta chain is given with its context. Its antigen specificity is not known. There are no base qualities to consult, and no much larger clone falls within one base. This record comes from a study of blood T cell repertoires in COVID-19 (dated by TCRdb to the early 2020s). At the level of the whole study: Collaborator samples came from the United States, Italy and Spain and covered acute and convalescent phases of COVID-19. The material from the prospective study consisted of cDNA or gDNA derived from T cells, B-cell-depleted T cells, or PBMCs. The dataset comprised deeply sampled blood TCRbeta repertoires from subjects exposed to, actively infected with, or recovered from COVID-19. The repertoires were released in a freely available public database meant as a resource for research on the immune response to SARS-CoV-2. Samples were obtained from the ongoing ImmuneRACE study (first 160 participants) and from about 1,300 subjects provided by 6 global collaborators. The sample metadata nearly always contained a de-identified subject ID, COVID-19 status, age in years and sex. Where available, HLA class I and class II types were taken from metadata supplied by the sample provider and were not determined by assay-based typing. What the work shows at the level of the full study, not this receptor alone: How much clinical and demographic metadata was included differed by source and by participant, and the metadata was provided uncurated.

Whole blood was collected in K2EDTA tubes by collaborating institutions according to the institutions' own protocols. For TCRbeta analysis, collaborators shipped samples in one of three forms: frozen whole blood, isolated PBMCs, or DNA extracted from either of those sample types. V loses 6 bases at its end and J loses 1 base; junction bases beyond the gene matches: 2. CDR1 and CDR2 are drawn from the germline V gene (reference sequence): LNHDA, SQIVND. The CDR3 measures 13 amino acids from cysteine to phenylalanine. Of the read, only the CDR3 DNA is kept; its 39 bases are in frame from base 1. The immunoSEQ Assay, a bias-controlled multiplex PCR, was used to amplify TCRbeta CDR3 regions from genomic DNA. Per the source publication's procedure: The number of nucleated cells in each sample was estimated from the amplification of reference gene primers within the assay. To quantify the absolute abundance of each unique TCRbeta CDR3 rearrangement, sequence reads were collapsed and filtered. Productive Simpson clonality was computed per sample as the square root of Simpson's diversity index over productive rearrangements. TCRdb provides this immuneACCESS table in a form limited to in-frame rearrangements. Some clones are lacking; in checked studies, under half of them reflect an unresolved V gene, and why the rest are absent is not known. V and J calls and clone size are those listed in that table; D and trimming were worked out from the DNA. For this sample there are 100,000 to 150,000 clones; around nine tenths appear just once. Approximately 1.5% of the sample lies in the top ten.

Sequenced input: peripheral blood. This sequence uses TRBV19 and TRBJ2-5; 7 central nucleotides agree with TRBD1. The receptor's source is a human donor in a cohort sampled during active COVID-19. The bases are TGTGCCAGTAGACACAGGGGCCAAGAGACCCAGTACTTC. The encoded protein is CASRHRGQETQYF.